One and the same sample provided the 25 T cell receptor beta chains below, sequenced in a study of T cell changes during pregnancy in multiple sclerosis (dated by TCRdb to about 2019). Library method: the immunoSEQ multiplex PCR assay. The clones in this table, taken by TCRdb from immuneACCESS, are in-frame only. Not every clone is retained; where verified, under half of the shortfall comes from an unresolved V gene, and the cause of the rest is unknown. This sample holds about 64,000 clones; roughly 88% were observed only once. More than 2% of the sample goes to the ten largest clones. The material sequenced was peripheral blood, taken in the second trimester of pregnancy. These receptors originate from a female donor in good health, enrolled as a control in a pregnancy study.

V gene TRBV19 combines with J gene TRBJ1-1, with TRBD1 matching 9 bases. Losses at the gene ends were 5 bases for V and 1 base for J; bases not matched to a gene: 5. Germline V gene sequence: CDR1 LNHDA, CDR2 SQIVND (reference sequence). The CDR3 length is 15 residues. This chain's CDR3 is CASSGQGWGNTEAFF. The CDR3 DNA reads TGTGCCAGTAGTGGACAGGGGTGGGGGAACACTGAAGCTTTCTTT.

The CDR3 DNA reads as TGTGCCAGCAGTTATGGAGCGGGAGGGCCATACGAGCAGTACTTC. Its protein is CASSYGAGGPYEQYF. The chain recombines TRBV6-5 with TRBJ2-7, with 10 nucleotides matching TRBD2. With V trimmed by 3 bases and J by 4 bases, 6 bases remained unmatched. This CDR3 spans 15 amino acids. Germline values: CDR1 MNHEY, CDR2 SVGAGI.

The CDR3 reads CASSAGTGATDTQYF. The DNA of the CDR3 is TGTGCCAGCAGCGCCGGGACAGGGGCCACAGATACGCAGTATTTT. The rearrangement uses TRBV9 and TRBJ2-3, with 10 bases aligning to TRBD1. The junction had 3 bases not matched to a gene; V was cut back by 3 bases and J by 2 bases. The germline gives CDR1 SGDLS, CDR2 YYNGEE. This CDR3 comprises 15 residues.

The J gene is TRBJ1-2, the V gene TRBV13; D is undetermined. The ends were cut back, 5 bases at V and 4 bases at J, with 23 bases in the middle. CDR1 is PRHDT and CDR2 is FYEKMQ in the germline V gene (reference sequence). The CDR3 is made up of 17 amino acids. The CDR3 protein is CASSPPTRGGLVYGYTF. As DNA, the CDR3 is TGTGCCAGCAGCCCCCCCACGAGAGGAGGGCTGGTCTATGGCTACACCTTC.

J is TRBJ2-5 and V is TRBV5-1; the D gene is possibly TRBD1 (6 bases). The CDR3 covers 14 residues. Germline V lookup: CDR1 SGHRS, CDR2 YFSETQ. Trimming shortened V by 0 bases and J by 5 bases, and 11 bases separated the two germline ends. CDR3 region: CASSLGQVRETQYF. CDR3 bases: TGCGCCAGCAGCTTGGGACAGGTCCGGGAGACCCAGTACTTC.

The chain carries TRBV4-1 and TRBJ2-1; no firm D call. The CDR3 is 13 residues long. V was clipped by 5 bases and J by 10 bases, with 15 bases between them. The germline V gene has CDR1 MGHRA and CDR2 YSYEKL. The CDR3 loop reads CASSGLRSPEQFF. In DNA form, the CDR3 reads TGCGCCAGCAGCGGTCTCCGGTCGCCGGAGCAGTTCTTC.

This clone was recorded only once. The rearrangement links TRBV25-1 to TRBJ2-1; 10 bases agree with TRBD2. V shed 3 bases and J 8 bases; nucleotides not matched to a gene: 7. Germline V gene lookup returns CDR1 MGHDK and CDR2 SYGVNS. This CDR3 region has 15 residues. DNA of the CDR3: TGTGCCAGCAGTGAGCTGAGCGGGAGGGTCGATGAGCAGTTCTTC. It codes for CASSELSGRVDEQFF. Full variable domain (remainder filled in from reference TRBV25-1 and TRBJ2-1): EADIYQTPRYLVIGTGKKITLECSQTMGHDKMYWYQQDPGMELHLIHYSYGVNSTEKGDLSSESTVSRIRTEHFPLTLESARPSHTSQYLCASSELSGRVDEQFFGPGTRLTVL.

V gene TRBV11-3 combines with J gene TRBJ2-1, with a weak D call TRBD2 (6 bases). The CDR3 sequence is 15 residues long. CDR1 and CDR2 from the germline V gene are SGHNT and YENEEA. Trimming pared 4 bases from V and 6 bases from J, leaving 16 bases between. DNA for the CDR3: TGTGCCAGCAGCTCTACTGTTCGGAGGGTCAATGAGCAGTTCTTC. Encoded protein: CASSSTVRRVNEQFF.

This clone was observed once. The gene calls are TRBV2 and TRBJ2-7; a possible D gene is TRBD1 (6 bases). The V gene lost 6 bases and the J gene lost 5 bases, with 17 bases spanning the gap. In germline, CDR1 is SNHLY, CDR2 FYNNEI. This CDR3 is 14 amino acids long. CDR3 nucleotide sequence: TGTGCCAGCAGCCTCGACAGGTCGAGGGACGAGCAGTACTTC. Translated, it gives CASSLDRSRDEQYF.

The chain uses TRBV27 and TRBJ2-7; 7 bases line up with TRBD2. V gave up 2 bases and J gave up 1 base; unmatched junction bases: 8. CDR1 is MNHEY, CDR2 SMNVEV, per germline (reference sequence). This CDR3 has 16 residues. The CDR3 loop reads CASSLAGAWGSYEQYF. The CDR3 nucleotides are TGTGCCAGCAGTTTAGCGGGAGCCTGGGGATCCTACGAGCAGTACTTC.

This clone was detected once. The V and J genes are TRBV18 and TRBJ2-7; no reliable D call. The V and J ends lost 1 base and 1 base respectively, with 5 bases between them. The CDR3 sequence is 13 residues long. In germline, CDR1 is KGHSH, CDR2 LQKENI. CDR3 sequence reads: CASSPQRSYEQYF. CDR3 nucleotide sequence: TGTGCCAGCTCACCACAGAGATCCTACGAGCAGTACTTC. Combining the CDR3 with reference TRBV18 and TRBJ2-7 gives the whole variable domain NAGVMQNPRHLVRRRGQEARLRCSPMKGHSHVYWYRQLPEEGLKFMVYLQKENIIDESGMPKERFSAEFPKEGPSILRIQQVVRGDSAAYFCASSPQRSYEQYFGPGTRLTVT.

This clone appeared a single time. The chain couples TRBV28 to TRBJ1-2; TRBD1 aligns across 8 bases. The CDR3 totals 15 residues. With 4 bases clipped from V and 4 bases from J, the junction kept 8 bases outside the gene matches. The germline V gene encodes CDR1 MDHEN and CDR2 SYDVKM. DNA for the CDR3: TGTGCCAGCAGTTCCGGGACAGGAGAAGCCTATGGCTACACCTTC. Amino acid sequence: CASSSGTGEAYGYTF.

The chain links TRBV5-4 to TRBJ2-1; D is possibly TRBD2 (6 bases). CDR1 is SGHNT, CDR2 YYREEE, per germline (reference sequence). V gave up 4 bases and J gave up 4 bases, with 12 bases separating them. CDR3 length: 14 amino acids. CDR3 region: CASSLAGQYNEQFF. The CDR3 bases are TGTGCCAGCAGCCTTGCGGGGCAGTACAATGAGCAGTTCTTC.

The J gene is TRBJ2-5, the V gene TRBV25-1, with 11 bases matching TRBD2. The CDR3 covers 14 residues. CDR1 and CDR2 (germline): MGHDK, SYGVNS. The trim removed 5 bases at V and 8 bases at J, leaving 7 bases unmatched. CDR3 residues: CASSPSGTSGTQYF. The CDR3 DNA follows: TGTGCCAGCAGTCCATCCGGGACTAGCGGAACCCAGTACTTC.

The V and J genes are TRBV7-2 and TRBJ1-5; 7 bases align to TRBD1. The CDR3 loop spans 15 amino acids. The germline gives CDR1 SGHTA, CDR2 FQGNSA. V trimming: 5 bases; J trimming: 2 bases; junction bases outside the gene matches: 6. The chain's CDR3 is CASSRTGSGNQPQHF. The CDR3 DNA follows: TGTGCCAGCAGCAGGACAGGATCGGGCAATCAGCCCCAGCATTTT. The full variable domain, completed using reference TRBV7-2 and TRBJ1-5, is GAGVSQSPSNKVTEKGKDVELRCDPISGHTALYWYRQSLGQGLEFLIYFQGNSAPDKSGLPSDRFSAERTGGSVSTLTIQRTQQEDSAVYLCASSRTGSGNQPQHFGDGTRLSIL.

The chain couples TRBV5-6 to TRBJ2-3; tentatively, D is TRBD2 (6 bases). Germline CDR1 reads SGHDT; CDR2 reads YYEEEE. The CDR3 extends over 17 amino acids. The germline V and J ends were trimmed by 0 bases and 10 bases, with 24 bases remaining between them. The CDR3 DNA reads TGTGCCAGCAGCTTGGGGGCTGGGACGGGGGAATTTACTGCGCAGTATTTT. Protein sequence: CASSLGAGTGEFTAQYF. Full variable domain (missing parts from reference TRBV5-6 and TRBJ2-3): DAGVTQSPTHLIKTRGQQVTLRCSPKSGHDTVSWYQQALGQGPQFIFQYYEEEERQRGNFPDRFSGHQFPNYSSELNVNALLLGDSALYLCASSLGAGTGEFTAQYFGPGTRLTVL.

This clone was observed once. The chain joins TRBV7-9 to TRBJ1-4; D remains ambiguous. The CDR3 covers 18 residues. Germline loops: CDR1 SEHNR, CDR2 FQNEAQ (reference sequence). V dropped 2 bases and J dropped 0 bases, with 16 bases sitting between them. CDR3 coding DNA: TGTGCCAGCAGCTTATTTCTTTCAAATGTAGCAACTAATGAAAAACTGTTTTTT. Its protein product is CASSLFLSNVATNEKLFF.

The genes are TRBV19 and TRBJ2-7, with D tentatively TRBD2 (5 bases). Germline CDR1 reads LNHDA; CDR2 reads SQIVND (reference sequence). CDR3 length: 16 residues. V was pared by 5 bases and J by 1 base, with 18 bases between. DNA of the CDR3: TGTGCCAGTAGTCCCAGCCGGGGAACTCCATCCTACGAGCAGTACTTC. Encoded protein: CASSPSRGTPSYEQYF.

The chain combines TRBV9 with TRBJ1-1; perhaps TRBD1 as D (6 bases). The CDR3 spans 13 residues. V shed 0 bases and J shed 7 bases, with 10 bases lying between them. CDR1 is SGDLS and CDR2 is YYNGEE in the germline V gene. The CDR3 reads CASSVVGTSEAFF. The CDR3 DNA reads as TGTGCCAGCAGCGTAGTGGGGACAAGTGAAGCTTTCTTT.

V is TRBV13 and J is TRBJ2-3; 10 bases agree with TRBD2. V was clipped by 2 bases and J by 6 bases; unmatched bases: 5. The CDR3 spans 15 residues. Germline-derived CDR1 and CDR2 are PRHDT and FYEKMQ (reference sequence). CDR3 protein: CASSLPAGGPDTQYF. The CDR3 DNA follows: TGTGCCAGCAGCTTACCAGCGGGGGGGCCTGATACGCAGTATTTT. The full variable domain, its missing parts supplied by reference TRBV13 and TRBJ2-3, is AAGVIQSPRHLIKEKRETATLKCYPIPRHDTVYWYQQGPGQDPQFLISFYEKMQSDKGSIPDRFSAQQFSDYHSELNMSSLELGDSALYFCASSLPAGGPDTQYFGPGTRLTVL.

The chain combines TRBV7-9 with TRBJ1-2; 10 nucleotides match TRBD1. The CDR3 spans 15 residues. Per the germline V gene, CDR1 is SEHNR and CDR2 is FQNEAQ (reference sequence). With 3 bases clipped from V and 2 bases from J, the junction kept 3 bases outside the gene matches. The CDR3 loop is CASSFGTGENYGYTF. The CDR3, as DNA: TGTGCCAGCAGCTTCGGGACAGGGGAGAACTATGGCTACACCTTC.

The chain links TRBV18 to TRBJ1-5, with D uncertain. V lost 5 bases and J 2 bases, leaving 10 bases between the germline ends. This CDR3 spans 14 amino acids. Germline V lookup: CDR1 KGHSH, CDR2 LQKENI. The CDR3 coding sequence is TGTGCCAGCTCAGTCCGGGAGGGCAATCAGCCCCAGCATTTT. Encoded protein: CASSVREGNQPQHF.

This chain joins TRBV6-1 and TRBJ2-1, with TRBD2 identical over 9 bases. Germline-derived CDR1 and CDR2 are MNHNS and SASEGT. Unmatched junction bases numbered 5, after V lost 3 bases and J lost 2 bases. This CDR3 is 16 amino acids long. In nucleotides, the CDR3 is TGTGCCAGCAGTGACCCGCTAGCGGGACCCTACAATGAGCAGTTCTTC. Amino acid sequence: CASSDPLAGPYNEQFF.

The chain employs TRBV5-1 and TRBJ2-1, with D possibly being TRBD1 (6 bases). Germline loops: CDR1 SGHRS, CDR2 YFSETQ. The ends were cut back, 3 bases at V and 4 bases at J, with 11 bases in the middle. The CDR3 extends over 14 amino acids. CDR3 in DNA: TGCGCCAGCAGCTCTGGACAGTCTTACAATGAGCAGTTCTTC. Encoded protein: CASSSGQSYNEQFF.

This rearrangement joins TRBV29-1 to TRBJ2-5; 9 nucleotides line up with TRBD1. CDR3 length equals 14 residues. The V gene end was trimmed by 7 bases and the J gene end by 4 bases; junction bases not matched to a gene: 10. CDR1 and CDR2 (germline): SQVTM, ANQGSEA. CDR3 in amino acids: CSATGTGQGETQYF. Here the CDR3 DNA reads TGCAGCGCCACCGGGACAGGGCAAGGAGAGACCCAGTACTTC.